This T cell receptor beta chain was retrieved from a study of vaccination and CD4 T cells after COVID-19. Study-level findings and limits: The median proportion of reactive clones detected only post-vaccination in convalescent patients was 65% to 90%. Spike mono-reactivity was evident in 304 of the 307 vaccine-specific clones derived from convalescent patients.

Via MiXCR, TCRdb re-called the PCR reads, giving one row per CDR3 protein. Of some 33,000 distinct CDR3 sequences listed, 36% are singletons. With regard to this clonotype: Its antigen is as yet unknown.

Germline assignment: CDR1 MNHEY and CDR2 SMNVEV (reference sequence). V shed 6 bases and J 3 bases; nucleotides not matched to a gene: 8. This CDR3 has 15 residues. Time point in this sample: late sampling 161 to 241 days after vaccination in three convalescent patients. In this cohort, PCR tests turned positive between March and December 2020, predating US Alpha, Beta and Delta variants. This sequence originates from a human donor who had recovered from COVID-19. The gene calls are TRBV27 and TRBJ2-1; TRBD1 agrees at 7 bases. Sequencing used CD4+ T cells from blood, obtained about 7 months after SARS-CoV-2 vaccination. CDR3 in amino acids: CASSLTGRFYNEQFF. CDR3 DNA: TGTGCCAGCAGCCTGACAGGGAGATTCTACAATGAGCAGTTCTTC.